What follows is one T cell receptor (beta chain) and its context. CDR3 length: 13 residues. V was trimmed by 6 bases and J by 5 bases, leaving 10 bases between them. Original methodology: From reference gene primer amplification, estimates of nucleated cell counts were derived. Clones were sequenced by immunoSEQ multiplex PCR, and TCRdb holds only the in-frame ones, with some missing. V and J calls and clone size come straight from that table; D and trimming were deduced from the DNA. Here the sample spans 250,000 or so clones, roughly 83% being singletons. The record originates from a study of blood T cell repertoires in COVID-19. Looking at the study overall: COVID-19 samples collected from the United States, Italy and Spain covered acute and convalescent phases. PBMCs, B-cell-depleted T cells, or T cells provided the cDNA or gDNA that made up the material.

The sequence was collected from a man aged 80 or over with acute or convalescent COVID-19. V gene TRBV12-3 or TRBV12-4 combines with J gene TRBJ2-2; D unresolved. Material: peripheral blood. Written as DNA, the CDR3 is TGTGCCAGCAGACCACTAAGTACCGGGGAGCTGTTTTTT. It translates to CASRPLSTGELFF.